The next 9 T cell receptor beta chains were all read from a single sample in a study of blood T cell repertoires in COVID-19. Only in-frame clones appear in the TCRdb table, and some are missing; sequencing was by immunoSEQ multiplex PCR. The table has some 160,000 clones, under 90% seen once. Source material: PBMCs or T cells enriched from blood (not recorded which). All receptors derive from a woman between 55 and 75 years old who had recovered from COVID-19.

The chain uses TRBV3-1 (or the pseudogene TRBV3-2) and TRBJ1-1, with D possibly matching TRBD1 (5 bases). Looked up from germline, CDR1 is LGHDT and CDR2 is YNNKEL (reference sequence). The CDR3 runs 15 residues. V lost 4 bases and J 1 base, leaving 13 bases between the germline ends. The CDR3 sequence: CASSPTRVRNTEAFF. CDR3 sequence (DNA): TGTGCCAGCAGCCCGACCAGGGTAAGGAACACTGAAGCTTTCTTT.

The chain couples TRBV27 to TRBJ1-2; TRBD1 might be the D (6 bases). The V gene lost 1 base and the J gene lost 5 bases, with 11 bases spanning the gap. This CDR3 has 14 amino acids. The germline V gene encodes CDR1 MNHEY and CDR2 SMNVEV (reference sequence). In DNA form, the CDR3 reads TGTGCCAGCAGTTTATTAGGGGGGGGATATGGCTACACCTTC. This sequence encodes CASSLLGGGYGYTF.

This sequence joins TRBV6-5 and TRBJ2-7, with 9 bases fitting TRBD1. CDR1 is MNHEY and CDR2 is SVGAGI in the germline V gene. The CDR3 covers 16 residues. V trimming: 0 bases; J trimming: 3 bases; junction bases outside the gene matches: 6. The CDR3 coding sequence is TGTGCCAGCAGTTACTCGGGGACAGGGTGGGGCTACGAGCAGTACTTC. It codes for CASSYSGTGWGYEQYF.

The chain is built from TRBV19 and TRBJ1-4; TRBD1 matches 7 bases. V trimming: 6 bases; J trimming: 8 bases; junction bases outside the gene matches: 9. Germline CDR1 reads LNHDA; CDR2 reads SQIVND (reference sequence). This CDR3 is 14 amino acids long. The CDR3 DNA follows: TGTGCCAGTAGGGAAACAGGGGCAGGGGAAAAACTGTTTTTT. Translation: CASRETGAGEKLFF.

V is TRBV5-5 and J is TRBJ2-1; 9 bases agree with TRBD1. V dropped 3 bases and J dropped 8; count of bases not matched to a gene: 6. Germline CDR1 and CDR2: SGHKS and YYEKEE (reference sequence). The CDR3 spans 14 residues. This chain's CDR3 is CASSSGQGIHEQFF. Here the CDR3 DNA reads TGTGCCAGCAGCTCGGGACAGGGTATCCATGAGCAGTTCTTC. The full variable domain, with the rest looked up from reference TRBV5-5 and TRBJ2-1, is DAGVTQSPTHLIKTRGQQVTLRCSPISGHKSVSWYQQVLGQGPQFIFQYYEKEERGRGNFPDRFSARQFPNYSSELNVNALLLGDSALYLCASSSGQGIHEQFFGPGTRLTVL.

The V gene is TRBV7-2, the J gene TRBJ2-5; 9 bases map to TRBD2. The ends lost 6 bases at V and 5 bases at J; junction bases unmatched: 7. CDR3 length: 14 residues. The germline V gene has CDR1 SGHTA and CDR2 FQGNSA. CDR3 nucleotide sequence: TGTGCCAGCAGTCTTCCTAGCGGGGCGGAGACCCAGTACTTC. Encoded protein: CASSLPSGAETQYF.

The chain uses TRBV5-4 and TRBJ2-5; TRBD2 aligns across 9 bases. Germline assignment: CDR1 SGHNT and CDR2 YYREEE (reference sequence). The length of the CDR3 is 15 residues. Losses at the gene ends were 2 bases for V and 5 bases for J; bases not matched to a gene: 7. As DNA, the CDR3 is TGTGCCAGCAGCTTCGGCGGGGGGGCGAGTGAGACCCAGTACTTC. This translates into CASSFGGGASETQYF.

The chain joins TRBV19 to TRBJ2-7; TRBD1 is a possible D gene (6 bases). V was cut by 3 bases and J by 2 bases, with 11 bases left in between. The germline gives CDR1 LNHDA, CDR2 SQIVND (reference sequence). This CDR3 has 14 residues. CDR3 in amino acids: CASSIARDTYEQYF. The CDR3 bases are TGTGCCAGTAGTATCGCACGGGACACCTACGAGCAGTACTTC.

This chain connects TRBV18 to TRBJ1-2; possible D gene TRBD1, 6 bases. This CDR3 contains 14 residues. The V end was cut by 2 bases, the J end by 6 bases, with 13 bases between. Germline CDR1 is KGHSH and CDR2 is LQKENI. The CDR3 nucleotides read TGTGCCAGCTCACCAATCACGGCAGGGGATGGCTACACCTTC. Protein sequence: CASSPITAGDGYTF.